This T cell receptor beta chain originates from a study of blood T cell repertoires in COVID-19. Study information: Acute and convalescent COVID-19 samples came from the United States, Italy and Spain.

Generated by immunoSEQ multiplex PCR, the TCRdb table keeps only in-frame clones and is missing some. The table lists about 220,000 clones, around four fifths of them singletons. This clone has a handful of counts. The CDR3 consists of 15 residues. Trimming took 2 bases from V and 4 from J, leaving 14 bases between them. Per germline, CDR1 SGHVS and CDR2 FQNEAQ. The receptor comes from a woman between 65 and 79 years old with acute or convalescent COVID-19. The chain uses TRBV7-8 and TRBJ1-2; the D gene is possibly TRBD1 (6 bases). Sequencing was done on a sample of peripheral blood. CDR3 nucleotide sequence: TGTGCCAGCAGCTTATACGCGACAGGCGGCTATGGCTACACCTTC. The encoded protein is CASSLYATGGYGYTF.